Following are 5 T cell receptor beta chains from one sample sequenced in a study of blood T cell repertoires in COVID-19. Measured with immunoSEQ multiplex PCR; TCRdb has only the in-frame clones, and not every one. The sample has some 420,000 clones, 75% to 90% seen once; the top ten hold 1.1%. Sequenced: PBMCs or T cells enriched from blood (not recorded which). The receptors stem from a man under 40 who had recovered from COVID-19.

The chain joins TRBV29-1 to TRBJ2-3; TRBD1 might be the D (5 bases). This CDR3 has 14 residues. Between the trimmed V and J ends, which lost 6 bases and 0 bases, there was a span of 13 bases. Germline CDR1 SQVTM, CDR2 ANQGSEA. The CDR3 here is CSVLDIPSTDTQYF. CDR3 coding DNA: TGCAGCGTCTTGGACATACCAAGCACAGATACGCAGTATTTT.

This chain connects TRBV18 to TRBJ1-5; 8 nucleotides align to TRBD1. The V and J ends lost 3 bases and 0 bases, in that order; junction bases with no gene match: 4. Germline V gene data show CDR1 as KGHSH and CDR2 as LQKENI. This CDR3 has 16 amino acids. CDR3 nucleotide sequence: TGTGCCAGCTCACCGAACGGACAGGGTAGCAATCAGCCCCAGCATTTT. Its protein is CASSPNGQGSNQPQHF.

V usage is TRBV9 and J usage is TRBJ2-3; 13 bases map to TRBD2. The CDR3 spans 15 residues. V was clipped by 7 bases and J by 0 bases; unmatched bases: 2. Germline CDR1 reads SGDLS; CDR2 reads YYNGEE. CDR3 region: CASGTSGTSTDTQYF. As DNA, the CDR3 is TGTGCCAGCGGGACTAGCGGGACTAGCACAGATACGCAGTATTTT.

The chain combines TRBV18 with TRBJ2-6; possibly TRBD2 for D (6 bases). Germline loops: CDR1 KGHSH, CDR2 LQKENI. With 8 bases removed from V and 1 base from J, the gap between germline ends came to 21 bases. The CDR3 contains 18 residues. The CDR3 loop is CASRLSGGRSSGANVLTF. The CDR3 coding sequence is TGTGCCAGCCGATTGAGCGGAGGGAGGTCTTCTGGGGCCAACGTCCTGACTTTC.

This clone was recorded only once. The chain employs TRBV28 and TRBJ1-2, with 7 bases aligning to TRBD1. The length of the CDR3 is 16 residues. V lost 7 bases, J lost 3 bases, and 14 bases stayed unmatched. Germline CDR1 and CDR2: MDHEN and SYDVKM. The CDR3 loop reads CASTPGDSFTYYGYTF. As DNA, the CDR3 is TGTGCCAGCACCCCCGGGGACAGTTTTACGTACTATGGCTACACCTTC.